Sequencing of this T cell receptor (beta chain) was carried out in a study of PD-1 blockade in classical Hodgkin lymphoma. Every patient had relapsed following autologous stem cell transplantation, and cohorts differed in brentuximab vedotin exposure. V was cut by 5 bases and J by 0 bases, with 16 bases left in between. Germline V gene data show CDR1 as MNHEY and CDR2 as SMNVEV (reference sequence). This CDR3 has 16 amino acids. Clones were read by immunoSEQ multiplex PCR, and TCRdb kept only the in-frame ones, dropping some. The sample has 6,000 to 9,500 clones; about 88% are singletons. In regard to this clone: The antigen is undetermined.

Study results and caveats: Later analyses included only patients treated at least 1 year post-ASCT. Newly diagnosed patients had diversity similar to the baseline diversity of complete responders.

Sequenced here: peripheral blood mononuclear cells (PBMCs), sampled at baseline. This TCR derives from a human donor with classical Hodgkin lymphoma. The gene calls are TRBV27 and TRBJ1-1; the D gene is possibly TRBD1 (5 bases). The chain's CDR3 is CASSRRDGTLNTEAFF. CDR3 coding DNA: TGTGCCAGCAGTCGGAGGGACGGAACATTGAACACTGAAGCTTTCTTT.